This T cell receptor (beta chain) was documented in a study of chemoradiotherapy in HPV16-positive cancers. Regarding the study as a whole: For HPV16-positive patients, expanding HPV-responsive T cells associated with longer recurrence-free survival.

This CDR3 spans 13 amino acids. Germline V gives CDR1 MNHNS, CDR2 SASEGT. V lost 6 bases to trimming and J lost 7 bases; unmatched junction nucleotides: 7. Samples were taken several times over chemoradiotherapy. A word on this clone: The target antigen is unknown.

Data came from immunoSEQ multiplex PCR; TCRdb stores just in-frame clones and leaves some out. Of about 33,000 clones listed, 86% are singletons. This TCR derives from a human donor with HPV-associated anogenital cancer. The material was blood, obtained from a patient who underwent chemoradiotherapy. The chain couples TRBV6-1 to TRBJ2-3; 7 positions agree with TRBD2. The CDR3 spells CASSWEGLHTQYF. For the CDR3, the DNA is TGTGCCAGCAGCTGGGAGGGTTTACATACGCAGTATTTT.